These 29 T cell receptor beta chains share one sample of origin, sequenced in a study of T cell responses to AZD1222 COVID-19 vaccine. Sequencing was performed with immunoSEQ multiplex PCR; in TCRdb, only in-frame clones are kept and a portion is missing. The repertoire consists of under 100,000 clones, with around nine tenths occurring once and the leading ten covering roughly 3%. This specimen was peripheral blood, taken on day 0 of AZD1222 vaccination. These receptors were obtained from an adult in good health.

This clone was observed a few times. The V and J genes are TRBV7-6 and TRBJ2-6; no reliable D call. The CDR3 extends over 15 amino acids. V was pared by 5 bases and J by 5 bases, with 13 bases between. The germline V gene has CDR1 SGHVS and CDR2 FNYEAQ. CDR3 sequence: CASSPDFSRANVLTF. For the CDR3, the DNA is TGTGCCAGCAGCCCCGATTTCTCCCGGGCCAACGTCCTGACTTTC. Combining the CDR3 with reference TRBV7-6 and TRBJ2-6 gives the whole variable domain GAGVSQSPRYKVTKRGQDVALRCDPISGHVSLYWYRQALGQGPEFLTYFNYEAQQDKSGLPNDRFSAERPEGSISTLTIQRTEQRDSAMYRCASSPDFSRANVLTFGAGSRLTVL.

The CDR3 loop is CASSQVLGQGHSPLHF. The DNA for the CDR3 is TGTGCCAGCAGCCAAGTCCTGGGACAGGGCCATTCACCCCTCCACTTT. The rearrangement joins TRBV14 to TRBJ1-6, with 9 bases matching TRBD1. The CDR3 is 16 amino acids. Germline CDR1 and CDR2: SGHDN and FVKESK. V dropped 1 base and J dropped 8; count of bases not matched to a gene: 6. Combining the CDR3 with reference TRBV14 and TRBJ1-6 gives the whole variable domain EAGVTQFPSHSVIEKGQTVTLRCDPISGHDNLYWYRRVMGKEIKFLLHFVKESKQDESGMPNNRFLAERTGGTYSTLKVQPAELEDSGVYFCASSQVLGQGHSPLHFGNGTRLTVT.

The chain combines TRBV7-9 with TRBJ2-7; D may be TRBD2 (5 bases). Deletions cut 11 bases from V and 1 base from J, with 15 bases between. Looked up from germline, CDR1 is SEHNR and CDR2 is FQNEAQ (reference sequence). This CDR3 is 13 amino acids long. The CDR3 region has the DNA TGTGCCCTCGAGGAGGACGGGTCCTACGAGCAGTACTTC. This encodes CALEEDGSYEQYF.

V is TRBV19 and J is TRBJ1-2; maybe TRBD1 (6 bases). Germline V gene data show CDR1 as LNHDA and CDR2 as SQIVND (reference sequence). The CDR3 runs to 14 residues. V lost 0 bases, J lost 4 bases, and 9 bases lay in between. Written as DNA, the CDR3 is TGTGCCAGTAGTATAGATAACAGGGCCTATGGCTACACCTTC. This gives the protein CASSIDNRAYGYTF. The entire variable domain, with the rest obtained from reference TRBV19 and TRBJ1-2, is as follows: DGGITQSPKYLFRKEGQNVTLSCEQNLNHDAMYWYRQDPGQGLRLIYYSQIVNDFQKGDIAEGYSVSREKKESFPLTVTSAQKNPTAFYLCASSIDNRAYGYTFGSGTRLTVV.

In DNA, the CDR3 is TGTGCCAGCAGTCCCCGGACAAGGGGGCATCAAGAGACCCAGTACTTC. This translates into CASSPRTRGHQETQYF. The gene calls are TRBV6-6 and TRBJ2-5; 7 bases map to TRBD1. Germline V gene sequence: CDR1 MNHNY, CDR2 SVGAGI (reference sequence). CDR3 length equals 16 residues. J was trimmed by 2 bases and V by 5 bases; bases with no gene match: 11.

V is TRBV2 and J is TRBJ1-2, with a weak D call TRBD1 (5 bases). V lost 9 bases to trimming and J lost 2 bases, with 7 bases between them. This CDR3 has 11 amino acids. In germline, CDR1 is SNHLY, CDR2 FYNNEI. Written as DNA, the CDR3 is TGTGCCAGTCAGGGCAACTATGGCTACACCTTC. This gives the protein CASQGNYGYTF.

The chain recombines TRBV2 with TRBJ2-1; perhaps TRBD1 as D (6 bases). Trimming removed 3 bases at V and 6 bases at J, with 12 bases between. This CDR3 region has 14 residues. Germline CDR1 SNHLY, CDR2 FYNNEI. The CDR3 region is CASSDRGFFNEQFF. The CDR3 DNA sequence: TGTGCCAGCAGTGACAGGGGTTTTTTCAATGAGCAGTTCTTC.

The sample holds one count of this clone. A read error may account for a junction end that differs from germline. The chain joins TRBV7-7 to TRBJ2-2; D is possibly TRBD2 (6 bases). The CDR3 is 14 amino acids. The germline V gene has CDR1 SSHAT and CDR2 FNYEAQ (reference sequence). The CDR3 nucleotides read TGTGCTAGCAGCCAGGGACTTAACACCGGGGAGCTGTTTTTT. The encoded protein is CASSQGLNTGELFF.

The chain recombines TRBV7-8 with TRBJ1-5; 7 bases align to TRBD1. The CDR3 totals 15 residues. With V trimmed by 0 bases and J by 6 bases, 5 bases remained unmatched. The germline CDR1 and CDR2 sequences are SGHVS and FQNEAQ. CDR3 sequence (DNA): TGTGCCAGCAGCTTAGCGGAAGGGGGCGGTCAGCCCCAGCATTTT. It is translated as CASSLAEGGGQPQHF.

The chain couples TRBV11-3 to TRBJ1-2; no reliable D call. Germline CDR1 SGHNT, CDR2 YENEEA. The CDR3 has 13 residues. V was shortened by 3 bases and J by 8 bases, with 13 bases between the two germline ends. CDR3 nucleotide sequence: TGTGCCAGCAGCTTTCGAGGGTTCGGAGGCTACACCTTC. It translates to CASSFRGFGGYTF.

In this sample, this clone turned up once. V gene TRBV29-1 combines with J gene TRBJ1-4; D is possibly TRBD1 (6 bases). Germline V gene sequence: CDR1 SQVTM, CDR2 ANQGSEA. Trimming cost V 5 bases and J 0 bases, with 13 bases left between them. The CDR3 runs 15 residues. CDR3 coding DNA: TGCAGCGTTAGGTTACAGGGAGCAACTAATGAAAAACTGTTTTTT. It encodes CSVRLQGATNEKLFF.

The genes are TRBV6-5 and TRBJ1-1; the D gene is possibly TRBD1 (5 bases). Germline V gene data show CDR1 as MNHEY and CDR2 as SVGAGI. V gave up 8 bases and J gave up 1 base, with 17 bases separating them. This CDR3 has 15 amino acids. The CDR3 here is CASSQAGTGNTEAFF. In DNA, the CDR3 is TGTGCCAGCTCTCAGGCGGGGACGGGGAACACTGAAGCTTTCTTT.

V usage is TRBV11-3 and J usage is TRBJ1-2, with D uncertain. CDR1 and CDR2 (germline): SGHNT, YENEEA. The CDR3 loop spans 12 amino acids. V gave up 7 bases and J gave up 1 base, with 7 bases separating them. DNA for the CDR3: TGTGCCAGCACGACGGATAACTATGGCTACACCTTC. It yields the protein CASTTDNYGYTF.

The chain carries TRBV25-1 and TRBJ2-5; the D is unclear. The CDR3 extends over 13 amino acids. The ends were cut back, 2 bases at V and 0 bases at J, with 4 bases in the middle. Looked up from germline, CDR1 is MGHDK and CDR2 is SYGVNS. The CDR3 region is CASSEADQETQYF. The DNA for the CDR3 is TGTGCCAGCAGTGAAGCGGACCAAGAGACCCAGTACTTC.

The genes are TRBV7-3 and TRBJ2-1; D gene unclear. This CDR3 comprises 13 residues. Germline V gene data show CDR1 as SGHTA and CDR2 as FQGTGA. The V and J ends lost 4 bases and 4 bases respectively, with 8 bases between them. The CDR3 nucleotides are TGTGCCAGCAGCTCCAGCGAATACAATGAGCAGTTCTTC. Its translation is CASSSSEYNEQFF.

J is TRBJ2-5 and V is TRBV12-3 or TRBV12-4; D tentatively reads TRBD1 or TRBD2 (6 bases each). The CDR3 extends over 13 amino acids. V was trimmed by 6 bases and J by 5 bases, leaving 13 bases between them. As DNA, the CDR3 is TGTGCCAGCAGGTCGAGGGGGAGGGAGACCCAGTACTTC. Encoded protein: CASRSRGRETQYF.

V is TRBV19 and J is TRBJ2-7; D uncertain. This CDR3 spans 15 amino acids. V dropped 0 bases and J dropped 3 bases, with 12 bases sitting between them. CDR1 and CDR2 from the germline V gene are LNHDA and SQIVND (reference sequence). The DNA for the CDR3 is TGTGCCAGTAGTATAGAAAGGGTGGAAATCTACGAGCAGTACTTC. The encoded protein is CASSIERVEIYEQYF.

The chain recombines TRBV2 with TRBJ1-2; 10 nucleotides match TRBD1. Germline V gene lookup returns CDR1 SNHLY and CDR2 FYNNEI. This CDR3 contains 14 residues. V trimming: 6 bases; J trimming: 2 bases; junction bases outside the gene matches: 3. CDR3 DNA sequence: TGTGCCAGCAGGGGACAGGGGCTAAACTATGGCTACACCTTC. Its protein is CASRGQGLNYGYTF.

The chain has TRBV10-1 and TRBJ1-2; 8 nucleotides match TRBD1. V dropped 4 bases and J dropped 5; count of bases not matched to a gene: 6. Germline CDR1 and CDR2: WNHNN and SYGVQD (reference sequence). The length of the CDR3 is 14 residues. CDR3 coding DNA: TGCGCCAGCAGTGTGGACAGGGCTGGGTATGGCTACACCTTC. Translated: CASSVDRAGYGYTF.

The chain has TRBV9 and TRBJ2-1, with a weak D call TRBD2 (6 bases). Between the trimmed V and J ends, which lost 1 base and 7 bases, there was a span of 9 bases. This CDR3 comprises 13 residues. The germline V gene encodes CDR1 SGDLS and CDR2 YYNGEE. CDR3 sequence reads: CASSVNGGNEQFF. In DNA form, the CDR3 reads TGTGCCAGCAGCGTAAACGGAGGGAATGAGCAGTTCTTC.

This chain connects TRBV4-3 to TRBJ1-5; perhaps TRBD1 as D (6 bases). Germline loops: CDR1 LGHNA, CDR2 YSLEER. V was clipped by 0 bases and J by 6 bases, with 12 bases between them. The CDR3 is 15 amino acids. The CDR3 nucleotides are TGCGCCAGCAGCCAAGAACCGGGACAATCTCAGCCCCAGCATTTT. Protein product: CASSQEPGQSQPQHF.

J is TRBJ1-2 and V is TRBV20-1; D is uncertain. The CDR3 consists of 10 residues. Germline assignment: CDR1 DFQATT and CDR2 SNEGSKA (reference sequence). The CDR3 here is CGTSDYGYTF. CDR3 DNA: TGCGGTACTTCTGACTATGGCTACACCTTC.

There are a few counts of this clone. The V gene is TRBV3-1 (or the pseudogene TRBV3-2), the J gene TRBJ1-2, with D perhaps matching TRBD1 (5 bases). Germline-derived CDR1 and CDR2 are LGHDT and YNNKEL (reference sequence). V lost 1 base and J 3 bases, leaving 9 bases between the germline ends. This CDR3 is 14 amino acids long. CDR3 region: CASSQGARDYGYTF. CDR3 sequence (DNA): TGTGCCAGCAGCCAAGGGGCCAGGGACTATGGCTACACCTTC.

The genes are TRBV11-3 and TRBJ2-5; a possible D gene is TRBD2 (5 bases). The CDR3 is made up of 16 amino acids. Trimming left V 2 bases short and J 0 bases short, with 13 bases between. The V gene's germline CDR1 is SGHNT and CDR2 YENEEA. In nucleotides, the CDR3 is TGTGCCAGCAGCTTAATTACGTCGGGGTACCAAGAGACCCAGTACTTC. It codes for CASSLITSGYQETQYF.

This clone was seen a handful of times. The gene calls are TRBV7-9 and TRBJ1-5; 7 bases are shared with TRBD1. The length of the CDR3 is 15 residues. In germline, CDR1 is SEHNR, CDR2 FQNEAQ (reference sequence). V was pared by 5 bases and J by 6 bases, with 10 bases of the junction left unmatched. Here the CDR3 reads CASSRDPGGGQPQHF. CDR3 nucleotide sequence: TGTGCCAGCAGCCGGGACCCAGGGGGTGGTCAGCCCCAGCATTTT. Using reference TRBV7-9 and TRBJ1-5 for the parts outside the CDR3, the full variable domain is DTGVSQNPRHKITKRGQNVTFRCDPISEHNRLYWYRQTLGQGPEFLTYFQNEAQLEKSRLLSDRFSAERPKGSFSTLEIQRTEQGDSAMYLCASSRDPGGGQPQHFGDGTRLSIL.

The chain is built from TRBV6-5 and TRBJ2-7; D assignment may be TRBD1 or TRBD2 (5 bases each). Trimming cost V 2 bases and J 2 bases, with 10 bases left between them. Germline values: CDR1 MNHEY, CDR2 SVGAGI. The CDR3 spans 14 residues. This chain's CDR3 is CASSYGTETYEQYF. The CDR3 nucleotides read TGTGCCAGCAGTTACGGGACGGAGACCTACGAGCAGTACTTC.

The chain links TRBV4-1 to TRBJ1-2, with D possibly matching TRBD1 (5 bases). Trimming left V 1 base short and J 8 bases short, with 20 bases between. This CDR3 is 16 amino acids long. CDR1 is MGHRA, CDR2 YSYEKL, per germline. The CDR3 DNA reads TGCGCCAGCAGCCAAGCACTAATTGAAGGGGTCGGGGGCTACACCTTC. Amino acids: CASSQALIEGVGGYTF.

The CDR3 region has the DNA TGTGCCAGCAGCCAAGGTGGCGGGCCCTATGGCTACACCTTC. Protein sequence: CASSQGGGPYGYTF. The V call is TRBV3-1 (or the pseudogene TRBV3-2), the J call TRBJ1-2; D unclear. CDR1 LGHDT and CDR2 YNNKEL come from the germline V gene (reference sequence). Trimming pared 1 base from V and 4 bases from J, leaving 10 bases between. This CDR3 is built from 14 residues.

The rearrangement joins TRBV18 to TRBJ1-3, with D unresolved. V lost 2 bases and J 8 bases, leaving 16 bases between the germline ends. The CDR3 consists of 15 residues. Germline CDR1 KGHSH, CDR2 LQKENI. CDR3 residues: CASSPTDVGRDTIYF. CDR3 DNA sequence: TGTGCCAGCTCACCAACGGACGTCGGGCGCGACACCATATATTTT.